Sequencing of this T cell receptor beta chain was carried out in a study of T cell responses to AZD1222 COVID-19 vaccine. Sequencing was performed with immunoSEQ multiplex PCR; in TCRdb, only in-frame clones are kept and a portion is missing. The sample holds 150,000 or so clones, 89% seen once. General observations from the study: Females outnumbered males among donors, who were mostly white British; clonal diversity was possibly underestimated. The span of vaccine-associated CD4 TCRs extended across spike, with dominance at 160-218 and 743-854.

Trimming took off 3 bases at V and 3 bases at J, with 20 bases between the two ends. The CDR3 loop spans 17 amino acids. Germline CDR1 is LNHDA and CDR2 is SQIVND (reference sequence). About this clone itself: The antigen is undetermined.

Here the sequenced sample was peripheral blood, taken on day 0 of AZD1222 vaccination. The origin of this receptor is an adult in good health. The gene calls are TRBV19 and TRBJ1-1, with D tentatively TRBD1 (5 bases). The DNA for the CDR3 is TGTGCCAGTAGTATGCGGGGTCAGGGTGGAACGGACACTGAAGCTTTCTTT. As protein: CASSMRGQGGTDTEAFF. Complete variable domain (other parts from reference TRBV19 and TRBJ1-1): DGGITQSPKYLFRKEGQNVTLSCEQNLNHDAMYWYRQDPGQGLRLIYYSQIVNDFQKGDIAEGYSVSREKKESFPLTVTSAQKNPTAFYLCASSMRGQGGTDTEAFFGQGTRLTVV.